This TCR beta chain was retrieved from a study of a mutant IDH1 vaccine in newly diagnosed glioma. Time point in this sample: baseline, week 1 (first vaccination visit). Treatment: pre-vaccination baseline after standard-of-care therapy. TCRdb keeps only in-frame clones here, not all; method: immunoSEQ multiplex PCR. The table shows 50,000 or so clones, with roughly 89% occurring only once. The CDR3 totals 13 residues. Looked up from germline, CDR1 is SGHRS and CDR2 is YFSETQ. Trimming cost V 4 bases and J 14 bases; bases outside gene matches: 12. The source was PBMCs, collected from a glioma patient treated with radiotherapy, temozolomide or both. The rearrangement uses TRBV5-1 and TRBJ2-3; TRBD2 agrees at 8 bases. This sequence originates from a man aged 40-49 years with glioma. Here the CDR3 reads CASSPESGTRRYF. The CDR3 nucleotides are TGCGCCAGCAGCCCCGAGTCCGGGACTAGACGGTATTTT.